One sample yielded the 5 T cell receptor beta chains listed below, sequenced in a study of T cells in Graves' hyperthyroidism and ophthalmopathy (dated by TCRdb to the late 2010s). Libraries came from multiplex PCR. TCRdb records Illumina HiSeq 2000 as the sequencer. TCR beta CDR3 regions were amplified from RNA transcripts. The TCR CDR3 was subjected to a first round of RT-PCR using the HTBI primer set and the Qiagen OneStep RT-PCR kit. In TCRdb, the public reads were trimmed at Q25 with fastp and aligned with MiXCR, with productive beta chains retained. Entries that share a CDR3 protein sequence are merged under the most common genes and DNA. A total of a few hundred thousand distinct CDR3 sequences appear in this sample, around 15% of them only once. 34% of the sample is taken by the ten largest. The sample consisted of blood. These receptors came from a woman aged 40 to 50 with Graves' ophthalmopathy.

This clonotype occurred many times. This chain links TRBV5-6 with TRBJ2-5, with 7 bases lining up with TRBD2. This CDR3 contains 15 residues. The germline CDR1 and CDR2 sequences are SGHDT and YYEEEE. The CDR3 DNA sequence: TGTGCTGCCGCGGGAGACGGGGGGAACCAAGAGACCCAGTACTTC. Translated, it gives CAAAGDGGNQETQYF.

The chain carries TRBV18 and TRBJ2-3, with D unclear. The ends were cut back, 2 bases at V and 2 bases at J, with 8 bases in the middle. The CDR3 extends over 14 amino acids. Germline V lookup: CDR1 KGHSH, CDR2 LQKENI. DNA of the CDR3: TGTGCCAGCTCACCAGGGTCCAACACAGATACGCAGTATTTT. It is translated as CASSPGSNTDTQYF.

This clonotype was observed at least ten times. The rearrangement links TRBV27 to TRBJ2-5; 8 nucleotides match TRBD1. Germline V gene data show CDR1 as MNHEY and CDR2 as SMNVEV (reference sequence). V lost 6 bases, J lost 11 bases, and 11 bases stayed unmatched. The CDR3 runs 13 residues. CDR3: CASRPRQGTPQYF. The CDR3 nucleotides read TGTGCCAGCAGGCCCCGACAGGGGACACCTCAGTACTTC.

This clonotype showed up many times. This rearrangement joins TRBV11-2 to TRBJ2-1; TRBD2 matches at 8 bases. V trimming: 5 bases; J trimming: 4 bases; junction bases outside the gene matches: 7. Germline V lookup: CDR1 SGHAT, CDR2 FQNNGV. The CDR3 extends over 15 amino acids. CDR3: CASSPSGSSYNEQFF. Written as DNA, the CDR3 is TGTGCCAGCAGCCCGAGCGGGAGTAGTTACAATGAGCAGTTCTTC.

This chain connects TRBV7-9 to TRBJ2-6; 7 nucleotides match TRBD1. The CDR3 contains 20 residues. The V segment lost 2 bases and the J segment 1 base; nucleotides outside the gene matches: 14. The germline V gene encodes CDR1 SEHNR and CDR2 FQNEAQ (reference sequence). The CDR3, as DNA: TGTGCCAGCAGCTTAAGAGGGGGCAGGGGATCCCGATCTGGGGCCAACGTCCTGACTTTC. Protein product: CASSLRGGRGSRSGANVLTF.